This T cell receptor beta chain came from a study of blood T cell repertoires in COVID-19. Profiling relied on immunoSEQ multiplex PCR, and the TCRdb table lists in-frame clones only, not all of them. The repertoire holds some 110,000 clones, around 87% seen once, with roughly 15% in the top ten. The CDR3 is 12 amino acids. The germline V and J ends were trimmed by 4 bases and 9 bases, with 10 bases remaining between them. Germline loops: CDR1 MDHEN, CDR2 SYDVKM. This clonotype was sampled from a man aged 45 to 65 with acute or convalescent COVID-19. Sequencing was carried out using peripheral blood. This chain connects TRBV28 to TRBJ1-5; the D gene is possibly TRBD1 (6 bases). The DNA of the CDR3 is TGTGCCAGCAGTTCACAGGGTATGCCCCAGCATTTT. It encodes CASSSQGMPQHF.